The TCR beta chain described here comes from a study of CD8+ T cells in alopecia areata. Overall study: Treated patients were dosed with oral tofacitinib, taking 5 to 10 mg twice daily.

Collection of lesional scalp punch biopsies and peripheral blood was performed in alopecia areata patients. The germline gives CDR1 SQVTM, CDR2 ANQGSEA. CDR3 length equals 13 residues. On this clone: The junction departs from the called germline gene at one end, perhaps through a read error.

cDNA prepared by RNA extraction and subsequent reverse transcription served as the template for sequencing. Method: immunoSEQ multiplex PCR; TCRdb's copy keeps in-frame clones and lacks some. The repertoire includes 110,000 to 150,000 clones, roughly 46% of them detected once, and over 0.85% sits in the top ten. The sequences come from CD4+ T cells sorted from blood, collected at week 0. This TCR was sampled from a human donor with alopecia areata. The chain recombines TRBV29-1 with TRBJ2-7; a possible D gene is TRBD2 (6 bases). CDR3 coding DNA: TGCAGCGCCGCGGGACTCTCCTCCCACGAGCAGTACTTC. Translated: CSAAGLSSHEQYF.